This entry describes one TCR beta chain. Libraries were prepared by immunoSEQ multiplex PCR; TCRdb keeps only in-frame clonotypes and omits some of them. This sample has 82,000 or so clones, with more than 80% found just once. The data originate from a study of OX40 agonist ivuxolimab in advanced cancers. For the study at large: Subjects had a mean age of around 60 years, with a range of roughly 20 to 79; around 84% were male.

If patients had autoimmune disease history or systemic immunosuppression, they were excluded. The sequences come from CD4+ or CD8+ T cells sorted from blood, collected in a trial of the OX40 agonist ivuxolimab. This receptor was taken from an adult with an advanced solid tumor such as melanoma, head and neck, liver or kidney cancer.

CDR3 region: CASSQGQAYGYTF. CDR3 coding DNA: TGTGCCAGCAGCCAGGGACAGGCATATGGCTACACCTTC. The V and J genes are TRBV14 and TRBJ1-2; the match to TRBD1 covers 8 bases. This CDR3 is 13 amino acids long. Germline V gene data show CDR1 as SGHDN and CDR2 as FVKESK. The junction had 2 bases not matched to a gene; V was cut back by 3 bases and J by 5 bases.